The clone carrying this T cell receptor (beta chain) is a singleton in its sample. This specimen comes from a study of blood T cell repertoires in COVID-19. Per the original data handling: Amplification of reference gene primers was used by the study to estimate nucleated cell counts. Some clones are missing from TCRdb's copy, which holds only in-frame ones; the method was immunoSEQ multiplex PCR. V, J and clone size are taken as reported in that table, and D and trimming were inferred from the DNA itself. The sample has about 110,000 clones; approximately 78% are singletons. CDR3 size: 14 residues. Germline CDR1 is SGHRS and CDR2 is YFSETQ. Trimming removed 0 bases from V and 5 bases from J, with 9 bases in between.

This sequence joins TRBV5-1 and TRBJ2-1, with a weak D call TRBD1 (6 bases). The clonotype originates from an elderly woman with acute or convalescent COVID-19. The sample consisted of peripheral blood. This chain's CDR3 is CASSLAAGDNEQFF. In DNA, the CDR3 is TGCGCCAGCAGCTTGGCCGCAGGGGACAATGAGCAGTTCTTC.